The 28 T cell receptor beta chains listed next were all sequenced from one sample in a study of T cell changes during pregnancy in multiple sclerosis. Measured with immunoSEQ multiplex PCR; TCRdb has only the in-frame clones, and not every one. The repertoire has about 100,000 clones, almost 95% of them found once; the top ten carry 0.7% to 0.9%. The material was peripheral blood, obtained before pregnancy. The receptors derive from a female donor with multiple sclerosis, enrolled in a pregnancy study.

The chain is built from TRBV4-2 and TRBJ1-3; a weak D match, TRBD1 (5 bases). Trimming shortened V by 5 bases and J by 2 bases, and 22 bases separated the two germline ends. From germline, CDR1 is LGHNA and CDR2 YNFKEQ. This CDR3 comprises 18 residues. CDR3 DNA sequence: TGTGCCAGCAGCTCTAAAGGGGCCGCAGGGTCTCCTGGAAACACCATATATTTT. Amino acids: CASSSKGAAGSPGNTIYF.

This chain joins TRBV5-6 and TRBJ1-1; D unresolved. Germline values: CDR1 SGHDT, CDR2 YYEEEE. The CDR3 loop spans 14 amino acids. Deletions cut 1 base from V and 2 bases from J, with 9 bases between. For the CDR3, the DNA is TGTGCCAGCAGCTTGTGGGGAGCAAACACTGAAGCTTTCTTT. It encodes CASSLWGANTEAFF. Using reference TRBV5-6 and TRBJ1-1 for the parts outside the CDR3, the full variable domain is DAGVTQSPTHLIKTRGQQVTLRCSPKSGHDTVSWYQQALGQGPQFIFQYYEEEERQRGNFPDRFSGHQFPNYSSELNVNALLLGDSALYLCASSLWGANTEAFFGQGTRLTVV.

The count of this clone is one. The chain joins TRBV10-3 to TRBJ2-7, with D perhaps matching TRBD1 (6 bases). V was clipped by 4 bases and J by 5 bases, with 12 bases between them. There are 13 residues in the CDR3. CDR1 and CDR2 (germline): ENHRY, SYGVKD. CDR3 loop: CAISGQVMDEQYF. The CDR3 DNA reads as TGTGCCATCAGTGGACAGGTTATGGACGAGCAGTACTTC.

Only one count was recorded for this clone. J is TRBJ2-7 and V is TRBV18, with D possibly matching TRBD2 (5 bases). V was clipped by 1 base and J by 7 bases, with 17 bases between them. CDR3 length equals 15 residues. Per germline, CDR1 KGHSH and CDR2 LQKENI. CDR3 sequence reads: CASSPLLGATVEQYF. In nucleotides, the CDR3 is TGTGCCAGCTCACCACTCTTGGGAGCTACGGTAGAGCAGTACTTC.

V usage is TRBV5-1 and J usage is TRBJ1-2; 7 nucleotides line up with TRBD1. This CDR3 has 14 residues. Germline V gene data show CDR1 as SGHRS and CDR2 as YFSETQ. J was trimmed by 1 base and V by 4 bases; bases with no gene match: 4. The CDR3 DNA sequence: TGCGCCAGCAGCCCTCAGGGGGATAACTATGGCTACACCTTC. It yields the protein CASSPQGDNYGYTF.

The rearrangement uses TRBV28 and TRBJ2-7, with D perhaps TRBD2 (5 bases). The CDR3 covers 14 residues. Germline V gene sequence: CDR1 MDHEN, CDR2 SYDVKM. The ends were cut back, 6 bases at V and 0 bases at J, with 12 bases in the middle. The CDR3 nucleotides read TGTGCCAGCAGGGGTCTAGGAGGCTCCTACGAGCAGTACTTC. Translated, it gives CASRGLGGSYEQYF. The complete variable domain, with remaining parts taken from reference TRBV28 and TRBJ2-7, reads DVKVTQSSRYLVKRTGEKVFLECVQDMDHENMFWYRQDPGLGLRLIYFSYDVKMKEKGDIPEGYSVSREKKERFSLILESASTNQTSMYLCASRGLGGSYEQYFGPGTRLTVT.

This rearrangement joins TRBV14 to TRBJ2-5; 8 nucleotides align to TRBD1. The V gene end was trimmed by 4 bases and the J gene end by 4 bases; junction bases not matched to a gene: 11. CDR1 is SGHDN, CDR2 FVKESK, per germline. The CDR3 totals 16 residues. CDR3 nucleotide sequence: TGTGCCAGCAGCCCAGAACACAGACAGGGGAGAGAGACCCAGTACTTC. Its protein is CASSPEHRQGRETQYF.

The V gene is TRBV2, the J gene TRBJ1-4, with 12 bases that match TRBD1. CDR1 is SNHLY and CDR2 is FYNNEI in the germline V gene. The CDR3 is 19 residues long. The J segment lost 8 bases and the V segment lost 6 bases, leaving 19 bases of the junction unmatched. The CDR3 sequence: CASRTDPRDRGLKGEKLFF. CDR3 sequence (DNA): TGTGCCAGCAGGACGGACCCCCGGGACAGGGGGCTTAAGGGAGAAAAACTGTTTTTT.

The V call is TRBV10-3, the J call TRBJ1-2, with D uncertain. The CDR3 totals 13 residues. The V gene lost 10 bases and the J gene lost 1 base, with 13 bases spanning the gap. The germline gives CDR1 ENHRY, CDR2 SYGVKD. Here the CDR3 DNA reads TGTGCCACCCAGGCTCCCGATAACTATGGCTACACCTTC. Protein product: CATQAPDNYGYTF.

A remark on this clone: This specimen includes other DNA sequences encoding the same CDR3. The rearrangement links TRBV6-4 to TRBJ1-2; 7 nucleotides match TRBD1. J was trimmed by 2 bases and V by 6 bases; bases with no gene match: 3. CDR1 is MRHNA and CDR2 is SNTAGT in the germline V gene. The CDR3 runs to 13 residues. Written as DNA, the CDR3 is TGTGCCAGCAGCGAGACAGGGAACTATGGCTACACCTTC. This gives the protein CASSETGNYGYTF.

As to this clone: This CDR3 fails to terminate in the conserved phenylalanine or tryptophan, so it likely reflects a read error. No DNA is shown, since the ends of the CDR3 on it are uncertain; the CDR3 is the one TCRdb lists. This chain links TRBV18 with TRBJ1-1; TRBD1 is the table's D call and was not checked against the DNA. CDR1 KGHSH and CDR2 LQKENI come from the germline V gene. The CDR3 has 11 residues if both end residues are counted. This chain's CDR3 is CASSPKTGQFL.

The chain uses TRBV19 and TRBJ2-4; D remains ambiguous. Germline CDR1 reads LNHDA; CDR2 reads SQIVND (reference sequence). Trimming pared 1 base from V and 0 bases from J, leaving 13 bases between. The CDR3 runs to 17 residues. CDR3 in amino acids: CASSIVGRQLAKNIQYF. CDR3 sequence (DNA): TGTGCCAGTAGTATAGTTGGCAGGCAACTAGCCAAAAACATTCAGTACTTC.

This chain links TRBV2 with TRBJ2-1; TRBD2 matches at 11 bases. V shed 6 bases, J shed 4 bases, and the junction held 5 bases outside the gene matches. This CDR3 is built from 15 residues. Germline V CDR1 and CDR2: SNHLY, FYNNEI. CDR3 sequence: CASRSTSGTYNEQFF. Here the CDR3 DNA reads TGTGCCAGCAGATCGACTAGCGGGACATACAATGAGCAGTTCTTC.

The V and J genes are TRBV9 and TRBJ2-2; D is unclear. The length of the CDR3 is 10 residues. Trimming shortened V by 7 bases and J by 6 bases, and 4 bases separated the two germline ends. Germline loops: CDR1 SGDLS, CDR2 YYNGEE. CDR3 sequence reads: CASGPGELFF. The CDR3 DNA reads TGTGCCAGCGGGCCCGGGGAGCTGTTTTTT.

In DNA form, the CDR3 reads TGTGCCAGCAGTCCTGGGGCGACCGGGGAGCTGTTTTTT. Its protein is CASSPGATGELFF. The rearrangement joins TRBV11-1 to TRBJ2-2; D is possibly TRBD1 (5 bases). The CDR3 is 13 residues long. CDR1 SGHAT and CDR2 FQDESV come from the germline V gene (reference sequence). With 6 bases removed from V and 5 bases from J, the gap between germline ends came to 10 bases.

The chain recombines TRBV30 with TRBJ2-1, with TRBD2 matching 7 bases. Germline CDR1 reads GTSNPN; CDR2 reads SVGIG (reference sequence). V was clipped by 2 bases and J by 7 bases; unmatched bases: 8. The CDR3 covers 14 residues. The CDR3 nucleotides read TGTGCCTGGAGTCTGAGCGGGGTCCAGAATGAGCAGTTCTTC. The encoded protein is CAWSLSGVQNEQFF.

This clone was picked up a small number of times. This chain links TRBV6-5 with TRBJ1-1; 9 nucleotides line up with TRBD1. The CDR3 length is 15 residues. Germline V gives CDR1 MNHEY, CDR2 SVGAGI. Trimming took 2 bases from V and 6 from J; bases not matched to a gene: 7. The CDR3 DNA is TGTGCCAGCAGTTACGCGGGACAGGGTGCGTCTGAAGCTTTCTTT. Protein: CASSYAGQGASEAFF.

The rearrangement joins TRBV27 to TRBJ2-3; 8 nucleotides align to TRBD1. Per the germline V gene, CDR1 is MNHEY and CDR2 is SMNVEV (reference sequence). Trimming cost V 2 bases and J 0 bases; bases outside gene matches: 7. CDR3 length: 17 amino acids. The DNA for the CDR3 is TGTGCCAGCAGTTTAACCGCGACAGGGGCCAGCACAGATACGCAGTATTTT. Translating gives CASSLTATGASTDTQYF.

The DNA for the CDR3 is TGTGCCAGCAGCGTAGGACACTCCGAGGGCAATGAGCAGTTCTTC. Amino acid sequence: CASSVGHSEGNEQFF. J is TRBJ2-1 and V is TRBV9; tentative D call: TRBD2 (5 bases). This CDR3 comprises 15 residues. Germline V gene lookup returns CDR1 SGDLS and CDR2 YYNGEE. Trimming cost V 0 bases and J 6 bases, with 13 bases left between them.

This clone was counted once. The rearrangement links TRBV15 to TRBJ1-3; tentatively, D is TRBD1 (5 bases). The CDR3 extends over 17 amino acids. Deletions cut 5 bases from V and 3 bases from J, with 20 bases between. CDR1 and CDR2 (germline): LNHNV, YYDKDF (reference sequence). The CDR3 sequence is CATSQSLLGAGGNTIYF. The DNA of the CDR3 is TGTGCCACCAGCCAATCCTTGCTTGGGGCTGGTGGAAACACCATATATTTT. The whole variable domain, filled in from reference TRBV15 and TRBJ1-3, reads DAMVIQNPRYQVTQFGKPVTLSCSQTLNHNVMYWYQQKSSQAPKLLFHYYDKDFNNEADTPDNFQSRRPNTSFCFLDIRSPGLGDTAMYLCATSQSLLGAGGNTIYFGEGSWLTVV.

The V call is TRBV7-2, the J call TRBJ2-2, with D possibly TRBD2 on 6 matching bases. Germline V CDR1 and CDR2: SGHTA, FQGNSA. CDR3 size: 14 residues. V lost 2 bases, J lost 6 bases, and 10 bases lay in between. This CDR3 reads CASSLTSSAGELFF. In DNA, the CDR3 is TGTGCCAGCAGCTTAACTAGCAGCGCCGGGGAGCTGTTTTTT. The complete variable domain, with remaining parts taken from reference TRBV7-2 and TRBJ2-2, reads GAGVSQSPSNKVTEKGKDVELRCDPISGHTALYWYRQSLGQGLEFLIYFQGNSAPDKSGLPSDRFSAERTGGSVSTLTIQRTQQEDSAVYLCASSLTSSAGELFFGEGSRLTVL.

The rearrangement joins TRBV4-1 to TRBJ2-7, with D perhaps matching TRBD2 (6 bases). Germline CDR1 is MGHRA and CDR2 is YSYEKL. The CDR3 sequence is 16 residues long. With 2 bases removed from V and 0 bases from J, the gap between germline ends came to 14 bases. The CDR3 loop reads CASSQNSGPSSYEQYF. The CDR3 DNA reads TGCGCCAGCAGCCAAAACAGCGGGCCGAGCTCCTACGAGCAGTACTTC.

The chain combines TRBV5-1 with TRBJ2-3; 12 bases line up with TRBD2. CDR3 size: 17 residues. The germline gives CDR1 SGHRS, CDR2 YFSETQ. The V and J ends lost 3 bases and 4 bases, in that order; junction bases with no gene match: 9. The CDR3 loop reads CASSSSSGRESADTQYF. The CDR3 DNA follows: TGCGCCAGCAGCTCCTCTAGCGGGAGGGAATCGGCAGATACGCAGTATTTT.

This sequence joins TRBV5-4 and TRBJ1-2; TRBD1 might be the D (6 bases). The V end lost 1 base, the J end lost 8 bases, and 12 bases lay between the germline ends. Germline-derived CDR1 and CDR2 are SGHNT and YYREEE (reference sequence). The CDR3 spans 13 residues. CDR3 coding DNA: TGTGCCAGCAGCTTGACAGGGAGGGAGGGCTACACCTTC. Translation: CASSLTGREGYTF.

V usage is TRBV28 and J usage is TRBJ1-2; D remains ambiguous. CDR1 and CDR2 (germline): MDHEN, SYDVKM. The V and J ends lost 3 bases and 8 bases respectively, with 13 bases between them. The CDR3 loop spans 13 amino acids. CDR3 nucleotide sequence: TGTGCCAGCAGTTTGTTGGCGGGTCGGGGCTACACCTTC. It yields the protein CASSLLAGRGYTF.

This chain uses TRBV4-1 with TRBJ2-7, with 7 bases aligning to TRBD2. This CDR3 has 16 amino acids. The germline V gene encodes CDR1 MGHRA and CDR2 YSYEKL. V dropped 1 base and J dropped 5; count of bases not matched to a gene: 11. The CDR3 nucleotides are TGCGCCAGCAGCCAAGTCATAGCGGGCCCTCTTGACGAGCAGTACTTC. This gives the protein CASSQVIAGPLDEQYF.

This chain links TRBV6-5 with TRBJ2-1; TRBD2 matches 11 bases. Germline assignment: CDR1 MNHEY and CDR2 SVGAGI. Unmatched junction bases numbered 4, after V lost 0 bases and J lost 9 bases. The CDR3 is 15 amino acids. The CDR3 bases are TGTGCCAGCAGTTACTCTAGCGGGAGGGCAAGTGAGCAGTTCTTC. It is translated as CASSYSSGRASEQFF.

The CDR3 DNA reads as TGTGCCAGCAGCAAATTGCGGGGTTTTAACTATGGCTACACCTTC. Encoded protein: CASSKLRGFNYGYTF. The rearrangement joins TRBV11-2 to TRBJ1-2; D unclear. The CDR3 is 15 residues long. Trimming pared 5 bases from V and 1 base from J, leaving 14 bases between. Germline loops: CDR1 SGHAT, CDR2 FQNNGV. The whole variable domain, remainder taken from reference TRBV11-2 and TRBJ1-2, is EAGVAQSPRYKIIEKRQSVAFWCNPISGHATLYWYQQILGQGPKLLIQFQNNGVVDDSQLPKDRFSAERLKGVDSTLKIQPAKLEDSAVYLCASSKLRGFNYGYTFGSGTRLTVV.